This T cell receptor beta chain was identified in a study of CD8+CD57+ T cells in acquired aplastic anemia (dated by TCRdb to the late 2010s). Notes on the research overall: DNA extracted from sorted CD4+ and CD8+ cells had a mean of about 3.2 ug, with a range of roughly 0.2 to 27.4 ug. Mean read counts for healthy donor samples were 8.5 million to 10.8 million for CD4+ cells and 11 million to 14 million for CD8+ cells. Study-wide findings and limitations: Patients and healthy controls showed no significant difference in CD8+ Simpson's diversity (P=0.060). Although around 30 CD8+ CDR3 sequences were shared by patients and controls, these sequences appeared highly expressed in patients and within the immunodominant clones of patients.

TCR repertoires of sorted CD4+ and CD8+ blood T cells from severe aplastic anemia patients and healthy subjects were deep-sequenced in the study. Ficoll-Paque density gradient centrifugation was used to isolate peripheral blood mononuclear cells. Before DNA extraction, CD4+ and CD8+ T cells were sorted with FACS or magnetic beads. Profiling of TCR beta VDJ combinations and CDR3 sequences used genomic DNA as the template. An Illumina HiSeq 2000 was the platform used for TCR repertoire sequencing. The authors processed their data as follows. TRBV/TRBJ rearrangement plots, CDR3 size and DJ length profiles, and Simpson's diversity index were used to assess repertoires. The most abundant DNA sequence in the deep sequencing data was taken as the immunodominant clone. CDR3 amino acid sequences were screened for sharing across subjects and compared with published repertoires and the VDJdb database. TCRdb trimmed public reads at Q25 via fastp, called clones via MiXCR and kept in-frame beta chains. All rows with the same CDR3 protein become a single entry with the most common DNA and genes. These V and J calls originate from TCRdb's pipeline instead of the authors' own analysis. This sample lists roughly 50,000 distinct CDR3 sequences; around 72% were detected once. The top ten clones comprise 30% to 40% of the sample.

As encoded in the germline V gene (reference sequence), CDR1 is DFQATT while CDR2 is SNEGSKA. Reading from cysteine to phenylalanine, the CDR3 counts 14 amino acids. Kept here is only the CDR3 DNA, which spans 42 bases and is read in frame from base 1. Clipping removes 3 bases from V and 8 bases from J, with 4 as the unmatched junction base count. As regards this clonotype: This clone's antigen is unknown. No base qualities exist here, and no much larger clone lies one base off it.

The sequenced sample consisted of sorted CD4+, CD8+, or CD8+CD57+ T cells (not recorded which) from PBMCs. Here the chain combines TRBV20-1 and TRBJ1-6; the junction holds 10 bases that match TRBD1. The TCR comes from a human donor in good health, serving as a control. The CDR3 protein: CSARDRGRDSPLHF. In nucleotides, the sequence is TGCAGTGCTAGGGACAGGGGGAGGGATTCACCCCTCCACTTT.